This entry lists 9 T cell receptor beta chains sequenced from one sample in a study of cytomegalovirus exposure and HLA in healthy donors. PCR amplification relied on 60 Vbeta primers (plus 13 Jbeta primers). Libraries were prepared by immunoSEQ multiplex PCR; TCRdb keeps only in-frame clonotypes and omits some of them. The sample records about 130,000 clones, around 77% being singletons. Source material: PBMCs. The receptors derive from a man aged 30-40 years in good health and CMV-seronegative.

The chain employs TRBV4-3 and TRBJ2-7, with 10 bases identical to TRBD2. Germline trimming cut 4 bases from V and 2 bases from J; bases unmatched to any gene: 5. CDR3 length: 15 amino acids. CDR1 LGHNA and CDR2 YSLEER come from the germline V gene. CDR3 DNA sequence: TGCGCCAGCAGCCCACAACTAGCGGGGCCCTACGAGCAGTACTTC. Translated: CASSPQLAGPYEQYF.

The genes are TRBV6-5 and TRBJ1-2; TRBD1 might be the D (5 bases). V lost 7 bases and J lost 7, with 16 bases in between. Germline values: CDR1 MNHEY, CDR2 SVGAGI. The CDR3 contains 13 residues. CDR3 protein: CASTPGLLFGYTF. CDR3 nucleotide sequence: TGTGCCAGCACCCCGGGACTACTCTTTGGCTACACCTTC.

This rearrangement joins TRBV5-4 to TRBJ2-5; 10 bases are a match to TRBD2. Germline V gene lookup returns CDR1 SGHNT and CDR2 YYREEE (reference sequence). This CDR3 region has 17 residues. V shed 4 bases and J 5 bases; nucleotides not matched to a gene: 14. The CDR3 sequence: CASSPGTSVTLGETQYF. As DNA, the CDR3 is TGTGCCAGCAGCCCTGGGACTAGCGTAACCCTCGGTGAGACCCAGTACTTC.

The genes are TRBV6-5 and TRBJ2-7; 7 bases fit TRBD2. This CDR3 comprises 14 residues. In germline, CDR1 is MNHEY, CDR2 SVGAGI. With V trimmed by 2 bases and J by 5 bases, 6 bases remained unmatched. DNA for the CDR3: TGTGCCAGCAGTTACCGGCGGGAGATCGACGAGCAGTACTTC. It yields the protein CASSYRREIDEQYF.

The V gene is TRBV2, the J gene TRBJ1-4, with D unresolved. The germline V gene encodes CDR1 SNHLY and CDR2 FYNNEI. The germline V and J ends were trimmed by 6 bases and 5 bases, with 16 bases remaining between them. CDR3 length equals 15 residues. The CDR3 here is CASRLPGRSNEKLFF. The CDR3 coding sequence is TGTGCCAGCAGGCTCCCGGGAAGATCCAATGAAAAACTGTTTTTT.

J is TRBJ2-5 and V is TRBV5-1, with 13 nucleotides matching TRBD2. The CDR3 has 17 residues. V was pared by 0 bases and J by 5 bases, with 7 bases of the junction left unmatched. From germline, CDR1 is SGHRS and CDR2 YFSETQ. The CDR3 DNA follows: TGCGCCAGCAGCTTGGTACTAGCGGGAGGGCCGGGGGAGACCCAGTACTTC. Its translation: CASSLVLAGGPGETQYF.

About this clone: This sample includes further DNA sequences coding for the same CDR3. CDR3 in amino acids: CASSPRTSGGETQYF. CDR3 nucleotides: TGTGCCAGCAGCCCGAGGACTAGCGGCGGGGAGACCCAGTACTTC. This chain uses TRBV5-6 with TRBJ2-5, with 10 bases that match TRBD2. The CDR3 contains 15 residues. Germline V CDR1 and CDR2: SGHDT, YYEEEE. V lost 4 bases, J lost 5 bases, and 8 bases stayed unmatched.

The rearrangement joins TRBV27 to TRBJ1-1; maybe TRBD1 (6 bases). Germline CDR1 is MNHEY and CDR2 is SMNVEV (reference sequence). V was pared by 2 bases and J by 0 bases, with 10 bases between. The CDR3 has 15 amino acids. CDR3 in DNA: TGTGCCAGCAGTTTAAACAGGGAACTGAACACTGAAGCTTTCTTT. Its translation: CASSLNRELNTEAFF.

The chain uses TRBV6-6 and TRBJ2-1; D perhaps matches TRBD2 (6 bases). Germline V gene lookup returns CDR1 MNHNY and CDR2 SVGAGI (reference sequence). This CDR3 is built from 12 residues. Between the trimmed V and J ends, which lost 7 bases and 9 bases, there was a span of 13 bases. The CDR3 sequence: CASKLANTEQFF. The DNA of the CDR3 is TGTGCCAGCAAACTAGCCAATACTGAGCAGTTCTTC.